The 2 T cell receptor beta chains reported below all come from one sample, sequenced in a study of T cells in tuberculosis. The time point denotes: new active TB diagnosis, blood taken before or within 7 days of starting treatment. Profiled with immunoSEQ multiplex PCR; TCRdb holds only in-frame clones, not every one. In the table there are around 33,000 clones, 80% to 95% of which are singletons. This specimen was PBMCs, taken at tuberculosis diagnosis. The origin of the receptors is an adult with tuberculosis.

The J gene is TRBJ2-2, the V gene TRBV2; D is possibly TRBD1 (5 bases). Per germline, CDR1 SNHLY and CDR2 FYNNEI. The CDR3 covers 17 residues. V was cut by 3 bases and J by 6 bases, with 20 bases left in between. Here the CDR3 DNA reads TGTGCCAGCAGTGACTTAAGGGGCCAGTCCCCCGCCGGGGAGCTGTTTTTT. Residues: CASSDLRGQSPAGELFF.

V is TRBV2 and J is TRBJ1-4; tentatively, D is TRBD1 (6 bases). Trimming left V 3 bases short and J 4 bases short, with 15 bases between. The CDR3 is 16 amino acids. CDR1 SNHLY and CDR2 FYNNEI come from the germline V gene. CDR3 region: CASSDRSGALNEKLFF. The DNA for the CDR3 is TGTGCCAGCAGTGACCGCTCAGGGGCTCTTAATGAAAAACTGTTTTTT.